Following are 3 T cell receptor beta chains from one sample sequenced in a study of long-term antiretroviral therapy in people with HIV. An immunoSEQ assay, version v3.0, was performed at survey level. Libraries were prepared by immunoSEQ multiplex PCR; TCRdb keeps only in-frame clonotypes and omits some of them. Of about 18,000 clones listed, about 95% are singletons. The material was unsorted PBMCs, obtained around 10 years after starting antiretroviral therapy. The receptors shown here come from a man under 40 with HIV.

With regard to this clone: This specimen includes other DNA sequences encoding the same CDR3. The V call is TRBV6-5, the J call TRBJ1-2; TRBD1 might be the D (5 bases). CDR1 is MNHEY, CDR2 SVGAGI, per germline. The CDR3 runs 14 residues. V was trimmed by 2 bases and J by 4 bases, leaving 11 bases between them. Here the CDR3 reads CASSYGGQPYGYTF. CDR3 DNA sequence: TGTGCCAGCAGTTACGGGGGTCAGCCCTATGGCTACACCTTC.

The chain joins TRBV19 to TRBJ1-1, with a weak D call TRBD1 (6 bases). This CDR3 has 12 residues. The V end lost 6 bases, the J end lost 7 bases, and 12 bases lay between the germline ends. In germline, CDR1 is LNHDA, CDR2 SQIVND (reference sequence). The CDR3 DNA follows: TGTGCCAGTAGGCAGGGGACCGGTGAAGCTTTCTTT. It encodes CASRQGTGEAFF.

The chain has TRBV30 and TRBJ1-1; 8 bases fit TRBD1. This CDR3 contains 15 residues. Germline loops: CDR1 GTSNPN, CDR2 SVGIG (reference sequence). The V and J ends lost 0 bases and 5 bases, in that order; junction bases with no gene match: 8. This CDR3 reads CAWSVLTGENTEAFF. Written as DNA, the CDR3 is TGTGCCTGGAGTGTCCTGACAGGGGAAAATACTGAAGCTTTCTTT.